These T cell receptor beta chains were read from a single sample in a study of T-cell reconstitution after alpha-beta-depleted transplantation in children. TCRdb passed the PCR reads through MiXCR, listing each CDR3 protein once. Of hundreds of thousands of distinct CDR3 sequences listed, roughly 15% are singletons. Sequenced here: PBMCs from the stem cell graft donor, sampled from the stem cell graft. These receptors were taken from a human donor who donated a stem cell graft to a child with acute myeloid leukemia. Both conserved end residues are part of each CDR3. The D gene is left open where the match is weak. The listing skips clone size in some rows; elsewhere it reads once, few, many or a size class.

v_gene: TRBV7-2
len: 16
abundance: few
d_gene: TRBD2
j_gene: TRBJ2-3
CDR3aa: CASSMGLAGGTDTQYF
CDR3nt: TGTGCCAGCAGCATGGGACTAGCGGGGGGCACAGATACGCAGTATTTT

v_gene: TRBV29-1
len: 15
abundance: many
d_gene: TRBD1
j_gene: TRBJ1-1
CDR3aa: CSVVGQGASNTEAFF
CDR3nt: TGCAGCGTTGTGGGGCAGGGGGCGTCGAACACTGAAGCTTTCTTT

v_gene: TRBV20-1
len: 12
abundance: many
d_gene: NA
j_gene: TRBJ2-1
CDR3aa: CSANAGSNEQFF
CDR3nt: TGCAGTGCTAATGCAGGGTCCAATGAGCAGTTCTTC

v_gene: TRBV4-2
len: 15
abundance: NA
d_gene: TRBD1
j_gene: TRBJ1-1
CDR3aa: CASSQETGLNTEAFF
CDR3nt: TGTGCCAGCAGCCAAGAGACAGGGCTGAACACTGAAGCTTTCTTT

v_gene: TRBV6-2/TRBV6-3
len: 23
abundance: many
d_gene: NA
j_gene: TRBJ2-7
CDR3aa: CASSYSRVDFGKVEGGGLYEQYF
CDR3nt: TGTGCCAGCAGTTACTCGCGAGTAGACTTCGGGAAGGTGGAAGGTGGGGGGCTCTACGAGCAGTACTTC

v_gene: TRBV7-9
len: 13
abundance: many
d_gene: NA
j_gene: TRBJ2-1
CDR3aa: CASSLARGYEQFF
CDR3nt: TGTGCCAGCAGCTTAGCGAGGGGCTATGAGCAGTTCTTC

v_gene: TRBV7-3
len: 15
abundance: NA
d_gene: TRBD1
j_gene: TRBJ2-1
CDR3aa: CASSLRGQGYNEQFF
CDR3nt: TGTGCCAGCAGCTTAAGGGGACAGGGCTACAATGAGCAGTTCTTC

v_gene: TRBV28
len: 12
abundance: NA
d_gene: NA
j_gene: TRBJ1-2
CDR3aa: CASSSRIGLYTF
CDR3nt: TGTGCCAGCAGTTCCCGCATTGGGCTGTACACCTTC

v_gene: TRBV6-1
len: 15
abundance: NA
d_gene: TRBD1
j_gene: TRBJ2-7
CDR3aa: CASSRGGTGAYEQYF
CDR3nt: TGTGCCAGTAGCCGCGGAGGGACAGGGGCCTACGAGCAGTACTTC

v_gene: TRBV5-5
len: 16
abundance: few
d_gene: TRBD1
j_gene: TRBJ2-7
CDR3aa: CASSSIQGSLGHEQYF
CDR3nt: TGTGCCAGCAGCTCTATACAGGGGTCGCTAGGTCACGAGCAGTACTTC

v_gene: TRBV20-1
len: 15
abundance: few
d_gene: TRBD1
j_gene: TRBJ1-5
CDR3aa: CSAGTDTGDRQPQHF
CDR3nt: TGCAGTGCCGGCACGGACACAGGGGATCGTCAGCCCCAGCATTTT

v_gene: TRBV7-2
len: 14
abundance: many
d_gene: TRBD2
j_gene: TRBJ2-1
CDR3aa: CASSPRLAGGSKFF
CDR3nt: TGTGCCAGCAGCCCTCGACTAGCGGGGGGGAGCAAGTTCTTC

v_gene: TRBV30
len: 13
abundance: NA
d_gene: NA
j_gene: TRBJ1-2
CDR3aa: CAWMDWGRNGYTF
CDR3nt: TGTGCCTGGATGGACTGGGGACGGAATGGCTACACCTTC

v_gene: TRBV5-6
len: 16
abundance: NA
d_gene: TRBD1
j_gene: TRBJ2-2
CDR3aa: CASSFGTGPNTGELFF
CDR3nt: TGTGCCAGCAGTTTTGGGACAGGGCCGAACACCGGGGAGCTGTTTTTT

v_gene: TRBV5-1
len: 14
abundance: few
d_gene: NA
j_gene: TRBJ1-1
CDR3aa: CASSIPGQRGEAFF
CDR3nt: TGCGCCAGCAGCATCCCGGGCCAACGAGGTGAAGCTTTCTTT

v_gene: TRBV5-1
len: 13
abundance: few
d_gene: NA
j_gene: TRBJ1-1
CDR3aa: CASSYDMNTEAFF
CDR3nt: TGCGCCAGCAGCTACGACATGAACACTGAAGCTTTCTTT

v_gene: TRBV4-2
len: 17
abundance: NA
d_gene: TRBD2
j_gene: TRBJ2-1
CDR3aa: CASSQSLTSGGAGEQFF
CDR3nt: TGTGCCAGCAGCCAATCTCTCACTAGCGGGGGGGCGGGGGAGCAGTTCTTC

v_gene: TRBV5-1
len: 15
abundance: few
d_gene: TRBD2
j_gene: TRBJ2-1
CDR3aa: CASSLPGTSGAKQFF
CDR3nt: TGCGCCAGCAGTCTCCCCGGGACTAGCGGGGCCAAGCAGTTCTTC

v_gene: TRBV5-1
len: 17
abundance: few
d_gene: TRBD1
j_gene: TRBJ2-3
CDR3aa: CASSLTTGTTSTDTQYF
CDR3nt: TGCGCCAGCAGCCTGACGACAGGGACGACCAGCACAGATACGCAGTATTTT

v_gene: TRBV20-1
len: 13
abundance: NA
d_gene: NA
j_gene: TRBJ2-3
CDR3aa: CSAISPGTDTQYF
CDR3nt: TGCAGTGCTATTTCCCCAGGGACAGATACGCAGTATTTT

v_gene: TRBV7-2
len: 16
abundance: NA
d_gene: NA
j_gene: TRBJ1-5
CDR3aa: CASSLALAGGRKPQHF
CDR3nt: TGTGCCAGCAGCTTAGCGCTTGCGGGGGGCAGGAAGCCCCAGCATTTT

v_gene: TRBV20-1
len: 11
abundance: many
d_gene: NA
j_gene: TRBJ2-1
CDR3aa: CSALRGTSRFF
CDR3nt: TGCAGTGCCCTAAGGGGGACGTCGCGGTTCTTC

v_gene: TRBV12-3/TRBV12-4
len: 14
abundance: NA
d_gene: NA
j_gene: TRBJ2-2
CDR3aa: CASNRGGAPGELFF
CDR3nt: TGTGCCAGCAATCGAGGCGGCGCGCCCGGGGAGCTGTTTTTT

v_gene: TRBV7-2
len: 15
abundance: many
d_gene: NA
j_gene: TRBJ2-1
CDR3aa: CASSLLTSTPHEQFF
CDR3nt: TGTGCCAGCAGCTTACTTACTAGTACCCCCCATGAGCAGTTCTTC

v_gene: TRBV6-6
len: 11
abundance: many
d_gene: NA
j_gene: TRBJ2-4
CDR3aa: CASKDKNIQYF
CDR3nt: TGTGCCAGCAAGGACAAAAACATTCAGTACTTC

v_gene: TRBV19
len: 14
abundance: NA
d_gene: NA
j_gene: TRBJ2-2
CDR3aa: CASSLQGWAGELFF
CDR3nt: TGTGCCAGTAGTCTACAGGGATGGGCCGGGGAGCTGTTTTTT

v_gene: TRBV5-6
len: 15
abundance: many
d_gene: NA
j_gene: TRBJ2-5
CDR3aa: CASSLGQLYQETQYF
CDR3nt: TGTGCCAGCAGCTTGGGACAGTTGTACCAAGAGACCCAGTACTTC

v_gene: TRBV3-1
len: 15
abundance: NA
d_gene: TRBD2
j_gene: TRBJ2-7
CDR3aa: CASSLQWSSGGEQYF
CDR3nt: TGTGCCAGCAGCCTACAATGGTCTAGCGGGGGGGAGCAGTACTTC

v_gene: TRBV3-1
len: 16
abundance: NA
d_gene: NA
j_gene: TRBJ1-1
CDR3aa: CACSQDQGNMNTEAFF
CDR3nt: TGTGCCTGCAGCCAAGACCAAGGGAACATGAACACTGAAGCTTTCTTT

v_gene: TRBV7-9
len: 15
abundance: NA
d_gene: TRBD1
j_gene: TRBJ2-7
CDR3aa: CASSGAGQGTYEQYF
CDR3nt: TGTGCCAGCAGCGGAGCGGGACAGGGGACCTACGAGCAGTACTTC

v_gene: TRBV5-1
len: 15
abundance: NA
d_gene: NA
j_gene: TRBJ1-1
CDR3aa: CASSYKTDPNTEAFF
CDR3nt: TGCGCCAGCAGCTACAAGACAGACCCGAACACTGAAGCTTTCTTT

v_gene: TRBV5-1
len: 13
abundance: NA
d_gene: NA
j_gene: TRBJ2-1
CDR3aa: CASSPGGIDEQFF
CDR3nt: TGCGCCAGCAGCCCCGGAGGGATCGATGAGCAGTTCTTC

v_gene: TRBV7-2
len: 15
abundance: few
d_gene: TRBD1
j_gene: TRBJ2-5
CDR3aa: CASSFQTGTQETQYF
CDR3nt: TGTGCCAGCAGCTTTCAGACAGGGACCCAGGAGACCCAGTACTTC

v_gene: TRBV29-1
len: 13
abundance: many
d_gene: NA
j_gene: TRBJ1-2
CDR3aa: CSVGDRHNYGYTF
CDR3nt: TGCAGCGTCGGGGACCGGCATAACTATGGCTACACCTTC

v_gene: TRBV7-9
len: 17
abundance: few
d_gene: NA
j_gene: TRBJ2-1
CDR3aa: CASSLGHGPSGSNEQFF
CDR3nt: TGTGCCAGCAGCTTAGGTCATGGCCCGTCGGGCTCCAATGAGCAGTTCTTC

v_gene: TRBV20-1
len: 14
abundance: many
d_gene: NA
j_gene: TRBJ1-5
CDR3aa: CSARGGTTDQPQHF
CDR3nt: TGCAGTGCTAGAGGGGGGACCACGGACCAGCCCCAGCATTTT

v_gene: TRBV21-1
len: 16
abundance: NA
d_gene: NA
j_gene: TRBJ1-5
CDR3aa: CASSKALGESNQPQHF
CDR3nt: TGTGCCAGCAGCAAAGCGCTAGGGGAGAGCAATCAGCCCCAGCATTTT

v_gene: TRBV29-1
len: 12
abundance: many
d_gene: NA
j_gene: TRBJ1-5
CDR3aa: CSVWDINQPQHF
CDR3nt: TGCAGCGTCTGGGACATCAATCAGCCCCAGCATTTT

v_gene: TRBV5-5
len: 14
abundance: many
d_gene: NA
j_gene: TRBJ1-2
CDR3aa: CASSLLFDSKGYTF
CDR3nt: TGTGCCAGCAGCTTGCTATTTGACAGTAAAGGCTACACCTTC

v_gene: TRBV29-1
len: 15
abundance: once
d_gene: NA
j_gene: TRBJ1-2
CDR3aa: CSVDLVSAANYGYTF
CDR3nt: TGCAGCGTTGACCTGGTGTCTGCTGCTAACTATGGCTACACCTTC

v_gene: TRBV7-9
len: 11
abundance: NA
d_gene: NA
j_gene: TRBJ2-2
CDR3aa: CASRDTGELFF
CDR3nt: TGTGCCAGCAGGGACACCGGGGAGCTGTTTTTT

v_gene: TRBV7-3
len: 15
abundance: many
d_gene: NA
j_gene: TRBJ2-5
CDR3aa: CASSLNPRGEETQYF
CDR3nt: TGTGCCAGCAGCTTAAACCCAAGGGGGGAAGAGACCCAGTACTTC

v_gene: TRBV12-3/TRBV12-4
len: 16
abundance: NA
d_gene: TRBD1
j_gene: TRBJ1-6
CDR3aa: CASRRDRRSHNSPLHF
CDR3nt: TGTGCCAGCAGGAGGGACAGGAGAAGTCATAATTCACCCCTCCACTTT

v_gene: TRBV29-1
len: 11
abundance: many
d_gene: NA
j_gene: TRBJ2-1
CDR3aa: CSVDIVSRFIF
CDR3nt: TGCAGCGTTGATATTGTTTCTAGGTTTATCTTC

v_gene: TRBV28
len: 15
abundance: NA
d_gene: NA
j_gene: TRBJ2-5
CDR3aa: CASSPPLSVRETQYF
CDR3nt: TGTGCCAGCAGTCCACCCCTCAGCGTAAGGGAGACCCAGTACTTC

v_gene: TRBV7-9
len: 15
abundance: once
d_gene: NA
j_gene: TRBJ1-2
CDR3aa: CASNSPGRSSYGYTF
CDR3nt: TGTGCCAGCAACTCCCCTGGACGGAGTTCCTATGGCTACACCTTC

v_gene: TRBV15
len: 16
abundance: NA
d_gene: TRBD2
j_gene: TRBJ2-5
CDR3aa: CATSSLGTRSKETQYF
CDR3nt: TGTGCCACCAGCAGCCTCGGGACTAGAAGTAAAGAGACCCAGTACTTC

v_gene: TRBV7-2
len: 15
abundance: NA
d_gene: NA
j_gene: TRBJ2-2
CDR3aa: CASSLAGWNTGELFF
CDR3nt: TGTGCCAGCAGCTTAGCGGGTTGGAACACCGGGGAGCTGTTTTTT

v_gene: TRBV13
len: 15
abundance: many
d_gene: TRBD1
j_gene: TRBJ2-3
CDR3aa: CASSRGGQGDDTQYF
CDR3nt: TGTGCCAGCAGCCGAGGGGGACAGGGGGATGATACGCAGTATTTT

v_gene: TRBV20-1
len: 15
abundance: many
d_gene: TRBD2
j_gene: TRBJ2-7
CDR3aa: CSARDLTSGTYEQYF
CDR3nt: TGCAGTGCTAGAGATCTAACTAGCGGAACCTACGAGCAGTACTTC

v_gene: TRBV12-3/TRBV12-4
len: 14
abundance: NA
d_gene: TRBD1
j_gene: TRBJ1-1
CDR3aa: CASRPQGAHTEAFF
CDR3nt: TGTGCCAGCAGACCCCAGGGGGCTCACACTGAAGCTTTCTTT

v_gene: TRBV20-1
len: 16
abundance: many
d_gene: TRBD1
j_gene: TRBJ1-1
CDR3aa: CSASIGTGALATEAFF
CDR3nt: TGCAGTGCCTCAATCGGGACAGGGGCGTTGGCCACTGAAGCTTTCTTT

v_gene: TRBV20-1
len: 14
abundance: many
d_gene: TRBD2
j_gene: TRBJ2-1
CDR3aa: CSARWRAGVNEQFF
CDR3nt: TGCAGTGCTAGATGGCGAGCGGGAGTCAATGAGCAGTTCTTC

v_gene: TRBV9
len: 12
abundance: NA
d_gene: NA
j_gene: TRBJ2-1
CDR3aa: CASSHGSNEQFF
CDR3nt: TGTGCCAGCAGCCATGGGAGCAATGAGCAGTTCTTC

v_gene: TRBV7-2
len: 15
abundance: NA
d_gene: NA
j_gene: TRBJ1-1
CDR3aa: CASSGRRDRNTEAFF
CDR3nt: TGTGCCAGCAGCGGGCGCCGGGATAGGAACACTGAAGCTTTCTTT

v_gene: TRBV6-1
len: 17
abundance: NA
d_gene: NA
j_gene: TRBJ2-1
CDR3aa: CASSEWRGGGTSNEQFF
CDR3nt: TGTGCCAGCAGCGAATGGAGGGGGGGGGGCACGTCCAATGAGCAGTTCTTC

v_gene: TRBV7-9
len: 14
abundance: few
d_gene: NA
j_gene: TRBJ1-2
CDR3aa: CASSFGQGDSGYTF
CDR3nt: TGTGCCAGCAGCTTCGGGCAGGGAGACAGTGGCTACACCTTC

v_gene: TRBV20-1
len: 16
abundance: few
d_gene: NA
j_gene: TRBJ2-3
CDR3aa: CSARVGVTRNTDTQYF
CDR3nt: TGCAGTGCTAGAGTTGGTGTCACACGAAACACAGATACGCAGTATTTT

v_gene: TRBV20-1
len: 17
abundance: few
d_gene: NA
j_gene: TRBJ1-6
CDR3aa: CSAREVTPSSYNSPLHF
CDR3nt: TGCAGTGCTAGAGAAGTAACGCCCAGCTCCTATAATTCACCCCTCCACTTT